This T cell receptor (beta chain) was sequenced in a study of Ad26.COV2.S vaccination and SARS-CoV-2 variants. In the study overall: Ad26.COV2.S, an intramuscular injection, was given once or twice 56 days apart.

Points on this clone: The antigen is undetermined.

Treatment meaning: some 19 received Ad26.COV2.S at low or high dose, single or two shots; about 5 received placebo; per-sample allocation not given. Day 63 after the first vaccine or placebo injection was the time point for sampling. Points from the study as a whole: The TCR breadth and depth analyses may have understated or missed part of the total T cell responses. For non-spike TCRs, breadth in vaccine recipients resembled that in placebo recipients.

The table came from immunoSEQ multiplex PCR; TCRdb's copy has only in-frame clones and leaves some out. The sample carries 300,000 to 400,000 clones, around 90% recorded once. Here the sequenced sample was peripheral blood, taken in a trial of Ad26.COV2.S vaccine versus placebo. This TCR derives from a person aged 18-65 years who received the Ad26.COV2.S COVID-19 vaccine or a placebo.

Here the CDR3 reads CASSLTLGRVSYEQYF. The CDR3 coding sequence is TGTGCCAGCAGCTTAACTCTCGGGCGCGTCTCCTACGAGCAGTACTTC. The J gene is TRBJ2-7, the V gene TRBV7-3; D remains ambiguous. V was shortened by 0 bases and J by 0 bases, with 12 bases between the two germline ends. Per the germline V gene, CDR1 is SGHTA and CDR2 is FQGTGA. This CDR3 comprises 16 residues.